The clone carrying this TCR beta chain was found many times. Its target is not known. Germline values: CDR1 MGHRA, CDR2 YSYEKL. The V and J ends lost 0 bases and 4 bases respectively, with 11 bases between them. CDR3 length: 15 amino acids. Regions amplified from RNA transcripts were the TCR beta CDR3 regions. When the TCR CDR3 underwent first-round RT-PCR, the HTBI primer set was used. TCRdb used MiXCR to reprocess the multiplex PCR reads, holding one entry per CDR3 protein. Among roughly 260,000 distinct CDR3 sequences listed, roughly 15% were seen once. The patients, who ranged from 18 to 65 in age, presented with newly diagnosed hyperthyroidism lasting under 2 months. The data derive from a study of T cells in Graves' hyperthyroidism and ophthalmopathy. Findings of the study overall: Ophthalmopathy prediction by the model preceded onset by a median about 6.8 months.

This TCR was sampled from a woman aged 35 to 49 with Graves' hyperthyroidism that later progressed to Graves' ophthalmopathy. This chain links TRBV4-1 with TRBJ2-3; D may be TRBD1 (5 bases). Specimen: blood. CDR3: CASSQDAGRADTQYF. DNA of the CDR3: TGCGCCAGCAGCCAAGATGCAGGGCGCGCAGATACGCAGTATTTT.